One and the same sample provided the 30 T cell receptor beta chains below, sequenced in a study of a mutant IDH1 vaccine in newly diagnosed glioma (dated by TCRdb to the early 2020s). Antigens of these TCRs are unknown. The time point label corresponds to: week 11, during vaccination. Each vaccine dose, consisting of 300 ug of a 20-mer mutant IDH1 peptide in Montanide, was administered subcutaneously with topical imiquimod. Libraries came from the immunoSEQ multiplex PCR assay. TCRdb took over this immuneACCESS table, retaining in-frame rearrangements with V and J assigned. Such tables are incomplete; in checked studies, under half of the missing clones stem from an unresolved V gene, and the remainder is unexplained. For this sample the table gives tens of thousands of clones, of which about 70% were detected only once. 9.5% to 12% of the sample comes from the top ten. The specimen was peripheral blood mononuclear cells (PBMCs), collected from a glioma patient whose treatment included an IDH1 peptide vaccine. These TCRs come from a man younger than 35 with glioma. Some clones in this sample may be carry-over from other donors' samples.

Only one count was recorded for this clone. The J gene is TRBJ2-7, the V gene TRBV25-1; 8 positions match TRBD1. This CDR3 is built from 12 residues. Per the germline V gene, CDR1 is MGHDK and CDR2 is SYGVNS. V trimming: 4 bases; J trimming: 4 bases; junction bases outside the gene matches: 0. CDR3 sequence reads: CASSGQGYEQYF. The CDR3 region has the DNA TGTGCCAGCAGTGGACAGGGGTACGAGCAGTACTTC.

The chain couples TRBV27 to TRBJ2-1; 12 positions match TRBD2. CDR1 is MNHEY and CDR2 is SMNVEV in the germline V gene (reference sequence). The CDR3 totals 14 residues. V shed 4 bases and J 7 bases; nucleotides not matched to a gene: 2. CDR3 in amino acids: CASSSGTSGNEQFF. The DNA of the CDR3 is TGTGCCAGCAGTTCCGGGACTAGCGGGAATGAGCAGTTCTTC.

J is TRBJ2-2 and V is TRBV6-5; D is ambiguous. Trimming removed 7 bases at V and 4 bases at J, with 16 bases between. Germline V gene lookup returns CDR1 MNHEY and CDR2 SVGAGI. There are 15 residues in the CDR3. The CDR3 DNA is TGTGCCAGCACTTTTCAGCCCCTCTCCACCGGGGAGCTGTTTTTT. Its translation is CASTFQPLSTGELFF.

V usage is TRBV5-4 and J usage is TRBJ2-7; 16 positions match TRBD2. J lost 1 base, V lost 3 bases, and 1 base had no gene match. From germline, CDR1 is SGHNT and CDR2 YYREEE (reference sequence). The CDR3 covers 16 residues. CDR3 sequence reads: CASSSGLAGGSYEQYF. In DNA form, the CDR3 reads TGTGCCAGCAGCTCGGGACTAGCGGGGGGGTCCTACGAGCAGTACTTC. Filled out from reference TRBV5-4 and TRBJ2-7, the complete variable domain reads ETGVTQSPTHLIKTRGQQVTLRCSSQSGHNTVSWYQQALGQGPQFIFQYYREEENGRGNFPPRFSGLQFPNYSSELNVNALELDDSALYLCASSSGLAGGSYEQYFGPGTRLTVT.

This chain joins TRBV5-4 and TRBJ1-5; 9 bases agree with TRBD1. V trimming: 4 bases; J trimming: 3 bases; junction bases outside the gene matches: 5. The germline V gene encodes CDR1 SGHNT and CDR2 YYREEE (reference sequence). CDR3 length: 15 residues. The CDR3 reads CASSRTGGDNQPQHF. In DNA, the CDR3 is TGTGCCAGCAGCCGTACAGGGGGCGACAATCAGCCCCAGCATTTT.

This clone has only a few counts. The chain carries TRBV30 and TRBJ1-6; D gene ambiguous. Trimming stripped 3 bases from V and 4 bases from J, with 10 bases between. Looked up from germline, CDR1 is GTSNPN and CDR2 is SVGIG (reference sequence). CDR3 length: 14 amino acids. In nucleotides, the CDR3 is TGTGCCTGGAGACCCGGTTCTTATAATTCACCCCTCCACTTT. It translates to CAWRPGSYNSPLHF.

Written as DNA, the CDR3 is TGCGCCAGCAGCCTGGGACAGGGGTTCACTGAAGCTTTCTTT. It specifies CASSLGQGFTEAFF. This rearrangement joins TRBV5-1 to TRBJ1-1; 10 positions agree with TRBD1. The CDR3 spans 14 residues. With 4 bases clipped from V and 4 bases from J, the junction kept 4 bases outside the gene matches. Germline V gives CDR1 SGHRS, CDR2 YFSETQ.

The CDR3 nucleotides read TGTGCCACCTCCGTATGGGGGGCTGTTGAAGCTTTCTTT. Its protein is CATSVWGAVEAFF. This chain links TRBV7-2 with TRBJ1-1; maybe TRBD1 (6 bases). This CDR3 has 13 amino acids. The germline gives CDR1 SGHTA, CDR2 FQGNSA. Trimming took 10 bases from V and 7 from J, leaving 19 bases between them. Supplemented by reference TRBV7-2 and TRBJ1-1, the full variable domain reads GAGVSQSPSNKVTEKGKDVELRCDPISGHTALYWYRQSLGQGLEFLIYFQGNSAPDKSGLPSDRFSAERTGGSVSTLTIQRTQQEDSAVYLCATSVWGAVEAFFGQGTRLTVV.

This sequence joins TRBV9 and TRBJ2-5, with D possibly matching TRBD1 (5 bases). Germline CDR1 SGDLS, CDR2 YYNGEE. The CDR3 spans 14 residues. The V gene lost 4 bases and the J gene lost 5 bases, with 15 bases spanning the gap. The CDR3 DNA sequence: TGTGCCAGCAGCTCCCCCCAGGGTCGGGAGACCCAGTACTTC. This gives the protein CASSSPQGRETQYF. Looking up the rest from reference TRBV9 and TRBJ2-5 gives the full variable domain: DSGVTQTPKHLITATGQRVTLRCSPRSGDLSVYWYQQSLDQGLQFLIQYYNGEERAKGNILERFSAQQFPDLHSELNLSSLELGDSALYFCASSSPQGRETQYFGPGTRLLVL.

This chain joins TRBV5-8 and TRBJ2-6, with unresolved D. Germline V gene lookup returns CDR1 SGHTS and CDR2 YDEGEE. This CDR3 region has 15 residues. V was clipped by 0 bases and J by 1 base, with 5 bases between them. CDR3 sequence reads: CASSLDGSGANVLTF. The CDR3 coding sequence is TGTGCCAGCAGCTTGGACGGTTCTGGGGCCAACGTCCTGACTTTC.

The chain links TRBV19 to TRBJ2-1, with 8 bases aligning to TRBD1. The V segment lost 5 bases and the J segment 6 bases; nucleotides outside the gene matches: 3. CDR3 length: 13 amino acids. Germline CDR1 LNHDA, CDR2 SQIVND (reference sequence). In nucleotides, the CDR3 is TGTGCCAGTAGTCTTACAGGGGGCAATGAGCAGTTCTTC. This sequence encodes CASSLTGGNEQFF.

This chain joins TRBV27 and TRBJ1-2; no clear D gene. The V gene's germline CDR1 is MNHEY and CDR2 SMNVEV (reference sequence). This CDR3 comprises 15 residues. V was cut by 6 bases and J by 10 bases, with 24 bases left in between. The CDR3 coding sequence is TGTGCCAGCAGCGAGGACCGTCTCTTCGCTACAGACTACACCTTC. This encodes CASSEDRLFATDYTF.

The chain is built from TRBV30 and TRBJ2-1, with 9 bases identical to TRBD1. CDR3 length: 14 amino acids. J was trimmed by 5 bases and V by 1 base; bases with no gene match: 3. Germline V lookup: CDR1 GTSNPN, CDR2 SVGIG (reference sequence). CDR3 bases: TGTGCCTGGAGTGCGGGACAGGGTGACAATGAGCAGTTCTTC. Protein product: CAWSAGQGDNEQFF.

This rearrangement joins TRBV7-9 to TRBJ1-1, with TRBD1 as a possible D gene (6 bases). The CDR3 extends over 14 amino acids. Trimming left V 2 bases short and J 0 bases short, with 7 bases between. In germline, CDR1 is SEHNR, CDR2 FQNEAQ (reference sequence). DNA for the CDR3: TGTGCCAGCAGCTTAACAGGGCTGAACACTGAAGCTTTCTTT. As protein: CASSLTGLNTEAFF.

This clone occurred once. This chain connects TRBV6-5 to TRBJ2-7, with D unclear. The CDR3 runs 14 residues. V dropped 0 bases and J dropped 2 bases, with 8 bases sitting between them. Per the germline V gene, CDR1 is MNHEY and CDR2 is SVGAGI. In DNA form, the CDR3 reads TGTGCCAGCAGTTACTCCTCGGCTACCTACGAGCAGTACTTC. As protein: CASSYSSATYEQYF.

The V and J genes are TRBV19 and TRBJ2-7, with 10 positions matching TRBD1. CDR1 LNHDA and CDR2 SQIVND come from the germline V gene (reference sequence). The length of the CDR3 is 15 residues. After removal of 4 bases from V and 3 bases from J, the junction contained 6 bases not matched to a gene. The CDR3 DNA follows: TGTGCCAGTAGTAAGGGGGGACAGGGGAACTACGAGCAGTACTTC. Amino acids: CASSKGGQGNYEQYF. Variable domain in full (rest from reference TRBV19 and TRBJ2-7): DGGITQSPKYLFRKEGQNVTLSCEQNLNHDAMYWYRQDPGQGLRLIYYSQIVNDFQKGDIAEGYSVSREKKESFPLTVTSAQKNPTAFYLCASSKGGQGNYEQYFGPGTRLTVT.

The rearrangement joins TRBV6-5 to TRBJ1-1, with D maybe TRBD1 (5 bases). V lost 5 bases to trimming and J lost 0 bases, with 13 bases between them. The germline V gene has CDR1 MNHEY and CDR2 SVGAGI. The CDR3 is made up of 15 amino acids. The CDR3 sequence: CASSSPTVMNTEAFF. DNA for the CDR3: TGTGCCAGCAGTAGCCCGACAGTTATGAACACTGAAGCTTTCTTT.

The rearrangement joins TRBV29-1 to TRBJ2-6; D may be TRBD2 (5 bases). Germline CDR1 SQVTM, CDR2 ANQGSEA. There are 14 residues in the CDR3. The V end was cut by 6 bases, the J end by 4 bases, with 13 bases between. CDR3 DNA sequence: TGCAGCGTACTCCACACGGGGGGGGCCAACGTCCTGACTTTC. Its translation: CSVLHTGGANVLTF.

The chain recombines TRBV4-3 with TRBJ2-7, with TRBD1 matching over 8 bases. This CDR3 is built from 15 residues. The J segment lost 3 bases and the V segment lost 1 base, leaving 5 bases of the junction unmatched. Germline V gives CDR1 LGHNA, CDR2 YSLEER. The CDR3 loop is CASSQASGTGYEQYF. Written as DNA, the CDR3 is TGCGCCAGCAGCCAAGCCTCCGGGACAGGCTACGAGCAGTACTTC.

Only a few counts were recorded for this clone. The chain links TRBV4-1 to TRBJ1-2; D is unclear. Looked up from germline, CDR1 is MGHRA and CDR2 is YSYEKL. V shed 0 bases and J shed 4 bases, with 9 bases lying between them. CDR3 size: 14 residues. CDR3 amino acids: CASSQDRSFYGYTF. The DNA for the CDR3 is TGCGCCAGCAGCCAAGATCGGTCCTTCTATGGCTACACCTTC.

The chain combines TRBV25-1 with TRBJ1-5; 7 nucleotides agree with TRBD1. The ends lost 5 bases at V and 7 bases at J; junction bases unmatched: 8. The length of the CDR3 is 14 residues. Per the germline V gene, CDR1 is MGHDK and CDR2 is SYGVNS. Here the CDR3 DNA reads TGTGCCAGCAGTCCCACAGGGGCAGGGCAGCCCCAGCATTTT. It is translated as CASSPTGAGQPQHF.

This clone was counted once. This chain uses TRBV6-6 with TRBJ1-6; D not resolved. V was pared by 0 bases and J by 9 bases, with 12 bases between. There are 15 residues in the CDR3. The germline gives CDR1 MNHNY, CDR2 SVGAGI (reference sequence). CDR3 bases: TGTGCCAGCAGTTACTCGACCTACAATGTTTCACCCCTCCACTTT. This codes for CASSYSTYNVSPLHF.

J is TRBJ2-2 and V is TRBV6-5; maybe TRBD1 (6 bases). This CDR3 is 14 amino acids long. Trimming shortened V by 5 bases and J by 2 bases, and 9 bases separated the two germline ends. Per the germline V gene, CDR1 is MNHEY and CDR2 is SVGAGI. This CDR3 reads CASSRQENTGELFF. For the CDR3, the DNA is TGTGCCAGCAGTAGACAGGAAAACACCGGGGAGCTGTTTTTT.

The gene calls are TRBV5-1 and TRBJ1-6; D may be TRBD1 (6 bases). This CDR3 is built from 20 residues. Deletions cut 5 bases from V and 0 bases from J, with 24 bases between. Germline CDR1 and CDR2: SGHRS and YFSETQ. The CDR3 sequence is CASRTRTGFPPSSYNSPLHF. CDR3 bases: TGCGCCAGCAGGACTCGCACAGGGTTCCCTCCGAGCTCCTATAATTCACCCCTCCACTTT.

The chain carries TRBV4-1 and TRBJ1-2; D not certain. This CDR3 has 12 residues. Trimming stripped 1 base from V and 5 bases from J, with 5 bases between. CDR1 and CDR2 from the germline V gene are MGHRA and YSYEKL. The chain's CDR3 is CASSQGPYGYTF. CDR3 nucleotide sequence: TGCGCCAGCAGCCAAGGCCCTTATGGCTACACCTTC.

The chain couples TRBV7-9 to TRBJ1-2; D ambiguous. V lost 5 bases and J 7 bases, leaving 20 bases between the germline ends. This CDR3 region has 15 residues. Germline lookup yields CDR1 SEHNR and CDR2 FQNEAQ (reference sequence). The CDR3 protein is CASSLTRLGGSGYTF. DNA of the CDR3: TGTGCCAGCAGCCTCACTCGCCTAGGCGGGTCTGGCTACACCTTC.

The chain is built from TRBV10-2 and TRBJ1-4; 9 bases line up with TRBD1. CDR1 and CDR2 (germline): WSHSY, SAAADI. This CDR3 spans 14 amino acids. V lost 7 bases and J lost 7; bases outside the gene matches: 7. This chain's CDR3 is CASKLGTGIEKLFF. CDR3 nucleotides: TGCGCCAGCAAATTAGGGACAGGGATTGAAAAACTGTTTTTT.

The V call is TRBV7-8, the J call TRBJ1-5; D gene unclear. CDR1 SGHVS and CDR2 FQNEAQ come from the germline V gene. CDR3 length: 14 amino acids. The ends were cut back, 7 bases at V and 2 bases at J, with 12 bases in the middle. Here the CDR3 DNA reads TGTGCCAGCACCCCCGGGAGGGGCAATCAGCCCCAGCATTTT. Translated, it gives CASTPGRGNQPQHF. The full variable domain, its missing parts supplied by reference TRBV7-8 and TRBJ1-5, is GAGVSQSPRYKVAKRGQDVALRCDPISGHVSLFWYQQALGQGPEFLTYFQNEAQLDKSGLPSDRFFAERPEGSVSTLKIQRTQQEDSAVYLCASTPGRGNQPQHFGDGTRLSIL.

Here the CDR3 reads CAIRATGVAYEQYF. CDR3 DNA: TGTGCCATCAGAGCAACAGGGGTGGCTTACGAGCAGTACTTC. The chain joins TRBV10-3 to TRBJ2-7; 7 bases align to TRBD1. With V trimmed by 6 bases and J by 4 bases, 9 bases remained unmatched. There are 14 residues in the CDR3. Germline assignment: CDR1 ENHRY and CDR2 SYGVKD.

This rearrangement joins TRBV7-9 to TRBJ1-1; 7 bases line up with TRBD1. V dropped 5 bases and J dropped 4; count of bases not matched to a gene: 4. There are 13 residues in the CDR3. Germline V gives CDR1 SEHNR, CDR2 FQNEAQ (reference sequence). The CDR3 loop is CASSVRQGTEAFF. CDR3 in DNA: TGTGCCAGCAGCGTCAGACAGGGCACTGAAGCTTTCTTT.